This T cell receptor (beta chain) came from a study of T cell clonotyping in hematopoietic cell transplantation. The CDR3 is made up of 15 amino acids. V lost 2 bases and J lost 0, with 8 bases in between. Germline values: CDR1 MDHEN, CDR2 SYDVKM. TCRdb keeps only in-frame clones here, not all; method: immunoSEQ multiplex PCR. The table has roughly 15,000 clones, less than 70% seen once. In regard to this clone: Its antigen is unknown.

Whole-study findings and limits: Graft donor and pretransplant recipient Inverse Simpson Index values predicted broader posttransplant TCR diversity.

V is TRBV28 and J is TRBJ1-3; D uncertain. The clonotype was recovered from a human donor who either received an allogeneic hematopoietic cell transplant for a myeloid malignancy or was a related donor (not recorded which). Some clones in this sample may be carry-over from other donors' samples. The sequencing input was PBMCs. The CDR3: CASSLLANSGNTIYF. The CDR3 DNA sequence: TGTGCCAGCAGTTTACTGGCCAACTCTGGAAACACCATATATTTT.